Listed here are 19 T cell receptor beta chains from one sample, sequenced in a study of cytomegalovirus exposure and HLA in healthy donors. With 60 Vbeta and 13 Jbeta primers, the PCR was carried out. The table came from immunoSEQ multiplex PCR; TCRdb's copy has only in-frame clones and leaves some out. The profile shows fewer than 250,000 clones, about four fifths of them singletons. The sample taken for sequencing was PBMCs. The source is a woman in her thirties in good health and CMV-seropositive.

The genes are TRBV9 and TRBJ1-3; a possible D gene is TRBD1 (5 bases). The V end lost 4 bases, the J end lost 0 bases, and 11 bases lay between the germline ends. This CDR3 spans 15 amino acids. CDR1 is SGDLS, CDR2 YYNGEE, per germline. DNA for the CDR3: TGTGCCAGCAGCCCGAGACAGAGCTCTGGAAACACCATATATTTT. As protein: CASSPRQSSGNTIYF.

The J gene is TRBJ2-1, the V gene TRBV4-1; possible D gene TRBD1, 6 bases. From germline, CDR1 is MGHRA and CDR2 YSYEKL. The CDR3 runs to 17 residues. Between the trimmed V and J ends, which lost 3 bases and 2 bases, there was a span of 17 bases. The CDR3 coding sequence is TGCGCCAGCAGCCATAGATCCGCAGGGGTCCCCTACAATGAGCAGTTCTTC. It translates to CASSHRSAGVPYNEQFF.

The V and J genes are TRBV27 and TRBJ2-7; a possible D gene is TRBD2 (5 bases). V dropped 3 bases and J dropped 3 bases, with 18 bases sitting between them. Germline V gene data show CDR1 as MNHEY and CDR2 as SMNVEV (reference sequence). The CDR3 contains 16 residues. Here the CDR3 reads CASSLRAGLLHYEQYF. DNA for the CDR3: TGTGCCAGCAGTTTGAGGGCAGGACTTCTCCACTACGAGCAGTACTTC.

Here the CDR3 DNA reads TGTGCCAGCAGCACCGCCGGGACAGGTACCTACGAGCAGTACTTC. Translation gives CASSTAGTGTYEQYF. The genes are TRBV28 and TRBJ2-7; 8 nucleotides align to TRBD1. This CDR3 region has 15 residues. Germline CDR1 is MDHEN and CDR2 is SYDVKM. Trimming at V came to 6 bases and at J to 2 bases, leaving 9 bases not matched to a gene.

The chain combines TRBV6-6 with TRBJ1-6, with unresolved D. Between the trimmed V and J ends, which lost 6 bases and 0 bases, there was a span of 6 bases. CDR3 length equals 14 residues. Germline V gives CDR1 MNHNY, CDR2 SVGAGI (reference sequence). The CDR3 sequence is CASRQSSYNSPLHF. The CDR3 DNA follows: TGTGCCAGCAGACAGAGCTCCTATAATTCACCCCTCCACTTT.

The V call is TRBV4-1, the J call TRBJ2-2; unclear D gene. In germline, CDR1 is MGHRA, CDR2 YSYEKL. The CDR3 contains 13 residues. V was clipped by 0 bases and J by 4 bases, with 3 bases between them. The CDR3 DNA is TGCGCCAGCAGCCAAGATCTCACCGGGGAGCTGTTTTTT. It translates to CASSQDLTGELFF.

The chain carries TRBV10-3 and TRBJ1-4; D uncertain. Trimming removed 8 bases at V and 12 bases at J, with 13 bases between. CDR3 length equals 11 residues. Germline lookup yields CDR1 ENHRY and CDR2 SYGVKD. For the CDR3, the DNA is TGTGCCATCGGAGGCCCGGGCGAACTGTTTTTT. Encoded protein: CAIGGPGELFF.

The CDR3 region is CASSPPGGLGNQPQHF. CDR3 nucleotides: TGTGCCAGTAGTCCCCCGGGGGGGTTGGGCAATCAGCCCCAGCATTTT. The chain is built from TRBV19 and TRBJ1-5, with D possibly matching TRBD1 (5 bases). V was pared by 5 bases and J by 2 bases, with 16 bases between. The CDR3 has 16 amino acids. Germline CDR1 is LNHDA and CDR2 is SQIVND (reference sequence).

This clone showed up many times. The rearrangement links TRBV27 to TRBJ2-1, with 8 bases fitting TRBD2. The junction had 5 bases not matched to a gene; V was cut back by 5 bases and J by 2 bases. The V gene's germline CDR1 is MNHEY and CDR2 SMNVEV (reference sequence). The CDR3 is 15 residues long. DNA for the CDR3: TGTGCCAGCAGTGCCCCAGCGGGGGCCTACAATGAGCAGTTCTTC. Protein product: CASSAPAGAYNEQFF.

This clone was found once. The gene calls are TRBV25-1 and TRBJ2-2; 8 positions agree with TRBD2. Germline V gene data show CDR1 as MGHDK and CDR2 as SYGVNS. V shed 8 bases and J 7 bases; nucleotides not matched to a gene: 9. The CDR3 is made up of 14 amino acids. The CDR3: CASRRDGGGGELFF. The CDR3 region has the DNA TGTGCCAGCCGCCGTGACGGGGGGGGCGGGGAGCTGTTTTTT.

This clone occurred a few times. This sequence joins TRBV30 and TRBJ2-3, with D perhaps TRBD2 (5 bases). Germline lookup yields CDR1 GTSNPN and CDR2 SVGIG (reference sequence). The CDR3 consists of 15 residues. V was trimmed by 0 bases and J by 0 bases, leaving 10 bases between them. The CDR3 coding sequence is TGTGCCTGGAGTGTATTTGGCGGGAGCACAGATACGCAGTATTTT. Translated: CAWSVFGGSTDTQYF.

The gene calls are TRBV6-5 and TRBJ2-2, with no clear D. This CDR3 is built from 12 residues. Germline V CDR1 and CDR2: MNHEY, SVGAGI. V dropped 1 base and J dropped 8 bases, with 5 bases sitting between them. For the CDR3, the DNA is TGTGCCAGCAGTTACTTCAGGGGGGAGCTGTTTTTT. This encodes CASSYFRGELFF.

The CDR3 sequence: CASSFRTGASGNTIYF. For the CDR3, the DNA is TGCGCCAGCAGCTTCCGGACAGGGGCCTCTGGAAACACCATATATTTT. The chain joins TRBV5-1 to TRBJ1-3; 9 bases line up with TRBD1. The V and J ends lost 2 bases and 0 bases, in that order; junction bases with no gene match: 3. Looked up from germline, CDR1 is SGHRS and CDR2 is YFSETQ. The CDR3 extends over 16 amino acids.

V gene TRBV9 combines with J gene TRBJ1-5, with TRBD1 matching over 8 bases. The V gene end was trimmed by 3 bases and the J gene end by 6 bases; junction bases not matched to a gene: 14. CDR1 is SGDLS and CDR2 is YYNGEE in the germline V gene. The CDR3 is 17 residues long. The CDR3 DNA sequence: TGTGCCAGCAGCGGTCGACAGGGGTGGAGTTTCCGTCAGCCCCAGCATTTT. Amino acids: CASSGRQGWSFRQPQHF.

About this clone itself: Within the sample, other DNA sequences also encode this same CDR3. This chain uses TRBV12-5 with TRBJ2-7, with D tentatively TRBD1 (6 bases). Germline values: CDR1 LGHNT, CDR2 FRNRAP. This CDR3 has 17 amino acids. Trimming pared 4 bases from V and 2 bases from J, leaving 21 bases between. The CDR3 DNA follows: TGTGCTAGTGGTTGGCTCACAGGGCTAACCCCCCCCTACGAGCAGTACTTC. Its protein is CASGWLTGLTPPYEQYF.

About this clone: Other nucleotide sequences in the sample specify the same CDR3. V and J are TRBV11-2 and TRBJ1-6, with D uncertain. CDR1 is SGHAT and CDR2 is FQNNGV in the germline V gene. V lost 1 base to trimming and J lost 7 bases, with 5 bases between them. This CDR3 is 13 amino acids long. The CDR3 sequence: CASSLVPNSPLHF. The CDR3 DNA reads TGTGCCAGCAGCTTAGTTCCGAATTCACCCCTCCACTTT.

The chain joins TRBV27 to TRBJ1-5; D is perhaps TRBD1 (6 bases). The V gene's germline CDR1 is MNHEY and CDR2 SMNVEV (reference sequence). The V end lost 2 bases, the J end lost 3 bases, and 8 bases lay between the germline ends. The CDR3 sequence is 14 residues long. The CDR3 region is CASSLTGNNQPQHF. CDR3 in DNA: TGTGCCAGCAGTTTAACAGGGAACAATCAGCCCCAGCATTTT.

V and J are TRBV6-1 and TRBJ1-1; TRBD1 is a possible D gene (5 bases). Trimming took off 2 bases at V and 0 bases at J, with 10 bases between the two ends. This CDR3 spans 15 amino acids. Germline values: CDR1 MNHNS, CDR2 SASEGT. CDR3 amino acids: CASSETGRVNTEAFF. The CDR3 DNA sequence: TGTGCCAGCAGTGAAACCGGCAGGGTGAACACTGAAGCTTTCTTT.

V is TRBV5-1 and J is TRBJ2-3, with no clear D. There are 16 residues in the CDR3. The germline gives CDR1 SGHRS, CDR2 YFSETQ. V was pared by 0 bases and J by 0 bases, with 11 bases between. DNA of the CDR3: TGCGCCAGCAGCTTGGAGTACCAGTACAGCACAGATACGCAGTATTTT. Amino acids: CASSLEYQYSTDTQYF.